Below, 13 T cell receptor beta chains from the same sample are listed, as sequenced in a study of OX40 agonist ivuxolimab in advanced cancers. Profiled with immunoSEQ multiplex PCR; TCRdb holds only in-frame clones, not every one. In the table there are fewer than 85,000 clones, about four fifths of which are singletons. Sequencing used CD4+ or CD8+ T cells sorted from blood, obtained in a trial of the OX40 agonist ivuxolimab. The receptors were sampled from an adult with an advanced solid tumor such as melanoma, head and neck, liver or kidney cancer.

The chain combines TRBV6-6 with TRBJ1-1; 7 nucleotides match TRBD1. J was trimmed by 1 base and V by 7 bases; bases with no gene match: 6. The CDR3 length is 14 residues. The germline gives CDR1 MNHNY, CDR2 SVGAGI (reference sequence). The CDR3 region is CASNQGQRNTEAFF. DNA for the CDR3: TGTGCCAGCAACCAGGGACAGAGGAACACTGAAGCTTTCTTT.

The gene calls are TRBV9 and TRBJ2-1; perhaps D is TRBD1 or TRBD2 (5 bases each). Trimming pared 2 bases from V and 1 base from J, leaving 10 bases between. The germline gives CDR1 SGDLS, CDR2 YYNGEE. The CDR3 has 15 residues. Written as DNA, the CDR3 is TGTGCCAGCAGCGTGGGGACGGGGTCCTACAATGAGCAGTTCTTC. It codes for CASSVGTGSYNEQFF.

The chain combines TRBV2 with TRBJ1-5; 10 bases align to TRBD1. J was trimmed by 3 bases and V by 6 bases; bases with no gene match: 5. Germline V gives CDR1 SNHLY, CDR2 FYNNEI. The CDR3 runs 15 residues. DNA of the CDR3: TGTGCCAGCAGGACCGGGACAGGGGACAATCAGCCCCAGCATTTT. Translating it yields CASRTGTGDNQPQHF. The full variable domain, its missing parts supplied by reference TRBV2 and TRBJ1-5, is EPEVTQTPSHQVTQMGQEVILRCVPISNHLYFYWYRQILGQKVEFLVSFYNNEISEKSEIFDDQFSVERPDGSNFTLKIRSTKLEDSAMYFCASRTGTGDNQPQHFGDGTRLSIL.

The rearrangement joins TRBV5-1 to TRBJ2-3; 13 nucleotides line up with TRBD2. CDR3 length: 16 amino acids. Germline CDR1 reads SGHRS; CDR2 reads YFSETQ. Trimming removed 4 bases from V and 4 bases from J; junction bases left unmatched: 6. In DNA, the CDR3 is TGCGCCAGCAGCCCCGGACTAGCGGGAGTTGCAGATACGCAGTATTTT. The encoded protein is CASSPGLAGVADTQYF.

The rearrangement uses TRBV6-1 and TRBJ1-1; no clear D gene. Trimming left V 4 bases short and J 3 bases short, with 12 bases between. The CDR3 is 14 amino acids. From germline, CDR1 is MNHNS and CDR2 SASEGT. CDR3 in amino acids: CASSAVIEYTEAFF. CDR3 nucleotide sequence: TGTGCCAGCAGTGCAGTAATTGAATACACTGAAGCTTTCTTT.

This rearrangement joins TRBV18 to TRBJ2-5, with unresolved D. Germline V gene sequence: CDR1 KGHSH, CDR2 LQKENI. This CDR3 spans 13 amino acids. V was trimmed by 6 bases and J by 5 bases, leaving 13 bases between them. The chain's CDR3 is CASSQSGGETQYF. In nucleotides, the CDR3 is TGTGCCAGCTCCCAGTCTGGCGGTGAGACCCAGTACTTC.

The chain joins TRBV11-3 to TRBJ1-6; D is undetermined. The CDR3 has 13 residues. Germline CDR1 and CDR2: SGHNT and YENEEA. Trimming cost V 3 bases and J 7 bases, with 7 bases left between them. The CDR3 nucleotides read TGTGCCAGCAGCTTCGGAGTCAATTCACCCCTCCACTTT. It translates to CASSFGVNSPLHF.

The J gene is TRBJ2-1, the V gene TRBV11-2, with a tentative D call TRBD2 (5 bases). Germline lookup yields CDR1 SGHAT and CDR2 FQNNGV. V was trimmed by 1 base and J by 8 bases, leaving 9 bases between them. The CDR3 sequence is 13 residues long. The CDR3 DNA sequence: TGTGCCAGCAGCTTAGGAGCGAGGGATGAGCAGTTCTTC. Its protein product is CASSLGARDEQFF.

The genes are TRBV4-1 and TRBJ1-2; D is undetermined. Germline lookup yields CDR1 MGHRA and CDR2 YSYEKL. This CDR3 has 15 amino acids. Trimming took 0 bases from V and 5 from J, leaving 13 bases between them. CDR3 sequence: CASSQDGTVGYGYTF. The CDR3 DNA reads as TGCGCCAGCAGCCAAGATGGAACAGTGGGGTATGGCTACACCTTC.

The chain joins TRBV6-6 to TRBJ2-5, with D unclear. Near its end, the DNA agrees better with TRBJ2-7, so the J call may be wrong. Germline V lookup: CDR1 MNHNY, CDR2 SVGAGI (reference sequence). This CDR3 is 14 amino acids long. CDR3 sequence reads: CASSHSPSRYEQYF. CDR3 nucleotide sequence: TGTGCCAGCAGTCACAGCCCTTCTAGGTACGAGCAGTACTTC.

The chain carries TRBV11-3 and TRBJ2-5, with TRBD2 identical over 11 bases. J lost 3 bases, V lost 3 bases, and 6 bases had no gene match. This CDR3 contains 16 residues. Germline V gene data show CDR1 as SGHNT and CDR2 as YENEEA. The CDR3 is CASSFSGTSGKETQYF. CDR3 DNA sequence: TGTGCCAGCAGCTTCTCCGGGACTAGCGGAAAAGAGACCCAGTACTTC.

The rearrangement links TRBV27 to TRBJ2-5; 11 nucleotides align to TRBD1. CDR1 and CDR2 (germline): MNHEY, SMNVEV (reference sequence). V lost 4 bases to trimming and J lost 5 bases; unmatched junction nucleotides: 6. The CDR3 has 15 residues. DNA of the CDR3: TGTGCCAGCAGTTCCCCGGACAGGGGGCGGGAGACCCAGTACTTC. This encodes CASSSPDRGRETQYF.

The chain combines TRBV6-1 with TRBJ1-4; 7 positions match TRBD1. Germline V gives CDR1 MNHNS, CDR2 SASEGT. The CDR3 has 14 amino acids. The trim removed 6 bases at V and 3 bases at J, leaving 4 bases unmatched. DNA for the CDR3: TGTGCCAGCAGGGCAGGGGGAGCTAATGAAAAACTGTTTTTT. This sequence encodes CASRAGGANEKLFF.